Sequencing of this T cell receptor (beta chain) was carried out in a study of blood T cell repertoires in COVID-19. Libraries were prepared by immunoSEQ multiplex PCR; TCRdb keeps only in-frame clonotypes and omits some of them. The sample has fewer than 150,000 clones; roughly 84% are singletons. Germline CDR1 reads PRHDT; CDR2 reads FYEKMQ (reference sequence). Trimming stripped 1 base from V and 0 bases from J, with 6 bases between. The CDR3 has 14 amino acids. This clone has a single count. This TCR derives from a woman aged 25 to 39 who had recovered from COVID-19. Sequenced material: peripheral blood. V is TRBV13 and J is TRBJ1-1; no clear D gene. The CDR3 sequence is CASSLAQMNTEAFF. The CDR3 DNA is TGTGCCAGCAGCTTAGCACAGATGAACACTGAAGCTTTCTTT.